This TCR beta chain comes out of a study of sequential checkpoint blockade in melanoma. Study information: After both sequences, patients received maintenance nivolumab.

The data were produced by immunoSEQ multiplex PCR, yet TCRdb's version contains in-frame clones alone and is incomplete. The sample has several thousand clones; approximately 56% are singletons. Treatment defined: randomized to nivolumab then ipilimumab (arm A) or the reverse (arm B). PBMC sorting kept live CD3+CD8+ cells without CD19 or CD56. There are 15 residues in the CDR3. J gave up 8 bases and V 1 base, and 6 bases lay outside the gene matches. Germline lookup yields CDR1 SEHNR and CDR2 FQNEAQ (reference sequence). Only one count was recorded for this clone. The J gene is TRBJ1-5, the V gene TRBV7-9; 9 bases align to TRBD1. The receptor comes from a human donor with melanoma. The sequences come from CD8+ T cells sorted from blood (inferred from file names), collected from a patient given nivolumab and ipilimumab in sequence. The CDR3 spells CASSLEGTGSEPQHF. The CDR3 nucleotides read TGTGCCAGCAGCTTAGAAGGGACAGGGAGTGAGCCCCAGCATTTT.